The T cell receptor (beta chain) under discussion was sequenced for a study of cytomegalovirus exposure and HLA in healthy donors. Findings and limits, study-wide: An ancestry cluster, one associated with Asian ancestry, reportedly showed fewer N-insertions than the approximately 650-donor mean in a later analysis.

PCR was performed using 60 Vbeta and 13 Jbeta primers. Only in-frame clones appear in the TCRdb table, and some are missing; sequencing was by immunoSEQ multiplex PCR. The data show some 140,000 clones, less than 85% seen once. Details on this clone: Its antigen remains unidentified.

The sequence was obtained from a man aged 18 to 30 in good health and CMV-seropositive. Sequences were obtained from PBMCs.

CDR3 amino acids: CASSYSNLNSNLHF. CDR3 sequence (DNA): TGTGCCAGCAGTTACTCCAACTTGAATTCAAACCTCCACTTT. This chain links TRBV6-5 with TRBJ1-6; D not certain. In germline, CDR1 is MNHEY, CDR2 SVGAGI. The CDR3 length is 14 residues. Between the trimmed V and J ends, which lost 0 bases and 15 bases, there was a span of 15 bases.